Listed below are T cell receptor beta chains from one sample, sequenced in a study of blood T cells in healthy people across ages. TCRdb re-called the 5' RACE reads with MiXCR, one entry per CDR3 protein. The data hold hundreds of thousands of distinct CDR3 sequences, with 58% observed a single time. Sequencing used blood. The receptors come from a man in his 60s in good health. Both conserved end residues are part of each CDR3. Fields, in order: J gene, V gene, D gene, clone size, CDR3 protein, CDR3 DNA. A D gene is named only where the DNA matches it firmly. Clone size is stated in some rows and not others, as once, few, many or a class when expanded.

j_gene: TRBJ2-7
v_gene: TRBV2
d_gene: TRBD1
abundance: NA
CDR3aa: CASSERLGQGVYEQYF
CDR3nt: TGTGCCAGCAGTGAACGCCTCGGACAGGGGGTCTACGAGCAGTACTTC

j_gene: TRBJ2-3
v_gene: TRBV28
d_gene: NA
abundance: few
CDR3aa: CASSLPATDTQYF
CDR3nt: TGTGCCAGCAGTTTGCCGGCCACGGATACGCAGTATTTT

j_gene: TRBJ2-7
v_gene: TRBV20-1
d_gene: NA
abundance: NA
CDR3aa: CSARDSPTGKYEQYF
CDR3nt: TGCAGTGCTAGAGATTCCCCCACTGGGAAGTACGAGCAGTACTTC

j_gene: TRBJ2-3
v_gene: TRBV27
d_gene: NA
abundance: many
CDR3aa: CASIGGYTQYF
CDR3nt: TGTGCCAGCATAGGGGGGTATACGCAGTATTTT

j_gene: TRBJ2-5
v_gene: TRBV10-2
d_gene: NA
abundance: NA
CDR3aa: CASSASQRGETQYF
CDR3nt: TGCGCCAGCAGTGCCAGCCAGAGGGGAGAGACCCAGTACTTC

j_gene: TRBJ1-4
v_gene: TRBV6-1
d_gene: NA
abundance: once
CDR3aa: CASSIPAVGEKLFF
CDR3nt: TGTGCCAGCAGTATTCCCGCGGTCGGCGAAAAACTGTTTTTT

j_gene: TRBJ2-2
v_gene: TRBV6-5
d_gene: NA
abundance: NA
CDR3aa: CASSSPYTGELFF
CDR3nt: TGTGCCAGCAGTTCCCCCTACACCGGGGAGCTGTTTTTT

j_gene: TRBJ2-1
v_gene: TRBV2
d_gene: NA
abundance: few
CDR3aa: CASSRTSRGEQFF
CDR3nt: TGTGCCAGCAGCCGCACTAGCAGGGGGGAGCAGTTCTTC

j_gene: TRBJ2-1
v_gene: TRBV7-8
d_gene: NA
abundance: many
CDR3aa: CASSLAGAGAYYNEQFF
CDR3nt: TGTGCCAGCAGCTTAGCGGGGGCGGGGGCATACTACAATGAGCAGTTCTTC

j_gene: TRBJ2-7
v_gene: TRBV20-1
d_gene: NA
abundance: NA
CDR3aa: CSARDSGSTYEQYF
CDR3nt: TGCAGTGCTAGAGATTCGGGGTCAACTTACGAGCAGTACTTC

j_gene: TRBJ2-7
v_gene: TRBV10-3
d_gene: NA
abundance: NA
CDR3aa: CAISESGGSEQYF
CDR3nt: TGTGCCATCAGTGAGTCGGGCGGTAGCGAGCAGTACTTC

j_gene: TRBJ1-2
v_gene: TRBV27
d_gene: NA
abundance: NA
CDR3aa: CASSPRAADRHYGYTF
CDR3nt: TGTGCCAGCAGCCCACGGGCGGCAGACCGCCACTATGGCTACACCTTC

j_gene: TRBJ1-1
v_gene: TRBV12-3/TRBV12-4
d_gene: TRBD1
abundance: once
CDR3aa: CASSLEGALTEAFF
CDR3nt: TGTGCCAGCAGTCTCGAGGGGGCGCTGACCGAAGCTTTCTTT

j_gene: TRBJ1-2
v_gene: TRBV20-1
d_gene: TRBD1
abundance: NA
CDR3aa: CSAGPGTGRYGYTF
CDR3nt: TGCAGTGCTGGTCCCGGGACAGGGCGCTATGGCTACACCTTC

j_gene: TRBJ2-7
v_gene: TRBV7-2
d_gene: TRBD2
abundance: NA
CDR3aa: CASSLALRTSSYEQYF
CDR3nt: TGTGCCAGCAGCTTAGCGCTCCGGACTAGCTCCTACGAGCAGTACTTC

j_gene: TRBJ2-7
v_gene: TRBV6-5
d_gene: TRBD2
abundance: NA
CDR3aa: CASSYSWRGGTYEQYF
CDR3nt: TGTGCCAGCAGTTACTCGTGGCGGGGGGGTACCTACGAGCAGTACTTC

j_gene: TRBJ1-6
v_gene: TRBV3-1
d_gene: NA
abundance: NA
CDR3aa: CASSQGRRENSPLHF
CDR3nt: TGTGCCAGCAGCCAAGGACGGAGAGAGAATTCACCCCTCCACTTT

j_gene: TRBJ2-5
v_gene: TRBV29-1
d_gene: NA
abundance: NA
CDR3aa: CSVEWTVVQETQYF
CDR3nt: TGCAGCGTTGAATGGACGGTGGTCCAAGAGACCCAGTACTTC

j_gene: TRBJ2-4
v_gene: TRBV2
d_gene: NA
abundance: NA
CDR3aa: CASSERGLASIQYF
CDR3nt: TGTGCCAGCAGTGAAAGGGGCCTAGCTAGCATTCAGTACTTC

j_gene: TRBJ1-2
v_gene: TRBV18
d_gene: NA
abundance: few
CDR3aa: CASSPDSYYGYTF
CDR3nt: TGTGCCAGCTCACCAGACAGCTACTATGGCTACACCTTC

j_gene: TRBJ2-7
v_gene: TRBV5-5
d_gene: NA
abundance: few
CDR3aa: CASSLRVSYEQYF
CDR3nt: TGTGCCAGCAGCTTACGAGTCTCCTACGAGCAGTACTTC

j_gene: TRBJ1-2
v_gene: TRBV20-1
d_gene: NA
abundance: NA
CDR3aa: CSASPVPGYTF
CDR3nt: TGCAGTGCTAGCCCCGTTCCTGGCTACACCTTC

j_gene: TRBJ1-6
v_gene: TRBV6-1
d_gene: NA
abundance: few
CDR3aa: CASSPPRGQNSPLHF
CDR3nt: TGTGCCAGCAGTCCTCCGAGGGGTCAGAATTCACCCCTCCACTTT

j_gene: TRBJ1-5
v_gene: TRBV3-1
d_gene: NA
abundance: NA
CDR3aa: CASSRDKNQPQHF
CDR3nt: TGTGCCAGCAGCCGAGATAAGAATCAGCCCCAGCATTTT

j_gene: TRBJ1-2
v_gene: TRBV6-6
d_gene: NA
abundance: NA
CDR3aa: CASKEGITINYGYTF
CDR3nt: TGTGCCAGCAAGGAGGGTATCACCATTAACTATGGCTACACCTTC

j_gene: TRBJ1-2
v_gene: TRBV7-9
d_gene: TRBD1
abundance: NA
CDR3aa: CASSLEAGGSGYTF
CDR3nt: TGTGCCAGCAGCTTAGAAGCAGGGGGCTCTGGCTACACCTTC

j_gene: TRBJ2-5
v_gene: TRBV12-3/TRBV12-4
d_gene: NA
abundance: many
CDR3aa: CASSFRGGYWTQYF
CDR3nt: TGTGCCAGCAGTTTCAGGGGGGGTTATTGGACCCAGTACTTC

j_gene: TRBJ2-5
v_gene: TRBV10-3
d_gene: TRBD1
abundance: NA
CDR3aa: CAISGTGRETQYF
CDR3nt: TGTGCCATCAGTGGGACAGGGCGAGAGACCCAGTACTTC

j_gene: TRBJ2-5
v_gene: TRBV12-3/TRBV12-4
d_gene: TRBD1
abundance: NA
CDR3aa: CASSWDRGHLRLETQYF
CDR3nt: TGTGCCAGCAGTTGGGACAGGGGGCATCTGAGGTTAGAGACCCAGTACTTC

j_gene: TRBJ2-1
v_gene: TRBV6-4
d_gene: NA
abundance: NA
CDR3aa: CASSDSRGANEQFF
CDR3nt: TGTGCCAGCAGTGACTCGAGGGGGGCCAATGAGCAGTTCTTC